This T cell receptor beta chain comes out of a study of blood T cell repertoires in COVID-19. Study-level background: Sample material is recorded as cDNA or gDNA derived from T cells, B-cell-depleted T cells, or PBMCs.

Germline V gives CDR1 GTSNPN, CDR2 SVGIG (reference sequence). The V gene end was trimmed by 5 bases and the J gene end by 9 bases; junction bases not matched to a gene: 9. CDR3 length: 13 residues. TCRdb's copy holds only in-frame clones and misses some; the assay was immunoSEQ multiplex PCR. Of over 70,000 clones in the sample, approximately 88% were seen once. A few counts support this clone. The chain recombines TRBV30 with TRBJ2-1; 8 positions match TRBD2. The clonotype originates from a woman of 80 years or more with acute or convalescent COVID-19. Sample: peripheral blood. CDR3 sequence reads: CAWFPTGGTEQFF. In DNA, the CDR3 is TGTGCCTGGTTCCCCACGGGGGGGACTGAGCAGTTCTTC. Full variable domain (outside the CDR3, taken from reference TRBV30 and TRBJ2-1): SQTIHQWPATLVQPVGSPLSLECTVEGTSNPNLYWYRQAAGRGLQLLFYSVGIGQISSEVPQNLSASRPQDRQFILSSKKLLLSDSGFYLCAWFPTGGTEQFFGPGTRLTVL.